This passage covers 20 T cell receptor beta chains from one sample sequenced in a study of vaccination and CD4 T cells after COVID-19. TCRdb analysed the PCR reads with MiXCR anew, one entry per CDR3 protein. The table shows 15,000 to 25,000 distinct CDR3 sequences, with about three fifths occurring only once. The starting material was CD4+ T cells from blood, obtained after SARS-CoV-2 vaccination. The receptors come from a human donor who had recovered from COVID-19.

V is TRBV28 and J is TRBJ1-2; no definite D call. The V end was cut by 4 bases, the J end by 3 bases, with 6 bases between. CDR1 is MDHEN and CDR2 is SYDVKM in the germline V gene. The CDR3 is 12 residues long. The CDR3 DNA is TGTGCCAGCAGTTGGAAAGACTATGGCTACACCTTC. It yields the protein CASSWKDYGYTF.

V usage is TRBV6-5 and J usage is TRBJ1-6; 9 bases are a match to TRBD1. This CDR3 spans 17 amino acids. Germline loops: CDR1 MNHEY, CDR2 SVGAGI. Trimming cost V 0 bases and J 11 bases; bases outside gene matches: 11. The CDR3 loop reads CASSYSTGGLRGTPLHF. CDR3 DNA: TGTGCCAGCAGTTACTCGACAGGGGGATTGAGGGGAACACCCCTCCACTTT.

The chain employs TRBV20-1 and TRBJ1-2; 10 bases fit TRBD1. With V trimmed by 3 bases and J by 0 bases, 4 bases remained unmatched. The CDR3 totals 15 residues. Germline V lookup: CDR1 DFQATT, CDR2 SNEGSKA (reference sequence). The CDR3 DNA reads as TGCAGTGCTAGGAGGGACAGGGGAGCTAACTATGGCTACACCTTC. It yields the protein CSARRDRGANYGYTF.

In this sample, this clonotype turned up once. V usage is TRBV6-1 and J usage is TRBJ1-2; weak D call: TRBD1 (6 bases). This CDR3 is 12 amino acids long. Germline V gene data show CDR1 as MNHNS and CDR2 as SASEGT. Trimming took off 6 bases at V and 7 bases at J, with 12 bases between the two ends. CDR3: CASRDPGVGYTF. The CDR3 region has the DNA TGTGCCAGCAGGGATCCAGGGGTTGGCTACACCTTC.

The chain has TRBV15 and TRBJ1-5; possibly TRBD1 for D (5 bases). V was pared by 4 bases and J by 0 bases, with 13 bases between. There are 16 residues in the CDR3. Germline assignment: CDR1 LNHNV and CDR2 YYDKDF (reference sequence). In DNA, the CDR3 is TGTGCCACCAGCAAAGGGACGGCTAGTAGCAATCAGCCCCAGCATTTT. It specifies CATSKGTASSNQPQHF.

This clonotype occurred a few times. The chain has TRBV6-1 and TRBJ2-1; TRBD2 aligns across 11 bases. The CDR3 extends over 15 amino acids. Trimming cost V 7 bases and J 9 bases; bases outside gene matches: 11. Germline values: CDR1 MNHNS, CDR2 SASEGT. The CDR3: CASTPTSGSIVEQFF. The CDR3, as DNA: TGTGCCAGCACCCCAACTAGCGGGAGTATCGTTGAGCAGTTCTTC.

In its sample, this clonotype was seen a few times. The DNA of the CDR3 is TGTGCCACCAGCAGAAAAACAGGGGCCCAAGAGACCCAGTACTTC. Protein product: CATSRKTGAQETQYF. The chain uses TRBV15 and TRBJ2-5, with 7 bases identical to TRBD1. Germline loops: CDR1 LNHNV, CDR2 YYDKDF (reference sequence). This CDR3 spans 15 amino acids. After removal of 2 bases from V and 1 base from J, the junction contained 4 bases not matched to a gene.

This clonotype was observed a single time. V usage is TRBV11-1 and J usage is TRBJ2-5; a possible D gene is TRBD2 (6 bases). Germline V lookup: CDR1 SGHAT, CDR2 FQDESV (reference sequence). V lost 5 bases and J 2 bases, leaving 15 bases between the germline ends. This CDR3 comprises 15 residues. For the CDR3, the DNA is TGTGCCAGCAGCCCTAGGGGTGGGGGGCAAGAGACCCAGTACTTC. This sequence encodes CASSPRGGGQETQYF.

The chain recombines TRBV2 with TRBJ1-5; 7 bases map to TRBD1. The CDR3 runs 16 residues. Per the germline V gene, CDR1 is SNHLY and CDR2 is FYNNEI. V was clipped by 4 bases and J by 5 bases; unmatched bases: 11. DNA of the CDR3: TGTGCCAGCAGTGCCAAACGACAGGGTTGGGATCAGCCCCAGCATTTT. This encodes CASSAKRQGWDQPQHF.

In DNA, the CDR3 is TGCAGTGCTAGGGGGACTAGCGGGAGGGCCGGGTACGAGCAGTACTTC. This encodes CSARGTSGRAGYEQYF. The chain employs TRBV20-1 and TRBJ2-7, with 16 bases matching TRBD2. The CDR3 consists of 16 residues. In germline, CDR1 is DFQATT, CDR2 SNEGSKA (reference sequence). The J segment lost 4 bases and the V segment lost 3 bases, leaving 6 bases of the junction unmatched.

This clonotype has only a few counts. The chain employs TRBV7-2 and TRBJ2-5, with TRBD1 matching over 7 bases. The V and J ends lost 5 bases and 1 base, in that order; junction bases with no gene match: 13. This CDR3 spans 17 amino acids. Germline-derived CDR1 and CDR2 are SGHTA and FQGNSA. CDR3 nucleotide sequence: TGTGCCAGCAGCCTGATGTCCAGGGGGAAAGGCCAAGAGACCCAGTACTTC. Protein: CASSLMSRGKGQETQYF. Supplemented by reference TRBV7-2 and TRBJ2-5, the full variable domain reads GAGVSQSPSNKVTEKGKDVELRCDPISGHTALYWYRQSLGQGLEFLIYFQGNSAPDKSGLPSDRFSAERTGGSVSTLTIQRTQQEDSAVYLCASSLMSRGKGQETQYFGPGTRLLVL.

The V and J genes are TRBV7-2 and TRBJ2-7; 7 nucleotides agree with TRBD2. CDR1 is SGHTA, CDR2 FQGNSA, per germline. V shed 6 bases and J 4 bases; nucleotides not matched to a gene: 12. This CDR3 region has 15 residues. The CDR3: CASRSGLDGRYEQYF. CDR3 coding DNA: TGTGCCAGCAGAAGTGGACTAGATGGGAGGTACGAGCAGTACTTC.

The rearrangement joins TRBV5-1 to TRBJ2-5; D possibly matches TRBD1 or TRBD2 (5 bases each). V dropped 3 bases and J dropped 5 bases, with 14 bases sitting between them. The CDR3 runs 14 residues. Germline CDR1 and CDR2: SGHRS and YFSETQ. The CDR3 loop is CASSSGTKGETQYF. Here the CDR3 DNA reads TGCGCCAGCAGCTCCGGGACCAAGGGGGAGACCCAGTACTTC.

V is TRBV12-3 or TRBV12-4 and J is TRBJ1-2, with 9 bases fitting TRBD1. V gave up 5 bases and J gave up 4 bases; unmatched junction bases: 8. The CDR3 runs 15 residues. The CDR3 bases are TGTGCCAGCAGTACTCGGGACAGGGTTTTCTATGGCTACACCTTC. Protein product: CASSTRDRVFYGYTF.

The table lists this clonotype with a count of one. The rearrangement uses TRBV7-9 and TRBJ2-7; possibly TRBD1 for D (5 bases). This CDR3 spans 12 amino acids. Trimming left V 0 bases short and J 7 bases short, with 7 bases between. The germline V gene has CDR1 SEHNR and CDR2 FQNEAQ (reference sequence). CDR3 coding DNA: TGTGCCAGCAGCTTAGCAGGGGTTGAGCAGTACTTC. This gives the protein CASSLAGVEQYF.

The chain has TRBV21-1 and TRBJ2-5; the tabulated D call, TRBD2, remains unverified against the DNA. TRBV21-1 is a pseudogene locus. The CDR3 runs to 16 residues. The CDR3 protein is CASSLLVAGLEETQYF. As DNA, the CDR3 is TGTGCCAGCAGCCTGTTGGTAGCGGGCCTAGAAGAGACCCAGTACTTC.

CDR3 nucleotide sequence: TGCAGTGCCCCGGGGGGATCCACAGATACGCAGTATTTT. Amino acid sequence: CSAPGGSTDTQYF. The chain recombines TRBV20-1 with TRBJ2-3, with 7 bases aligning to TRBD2. The CDR3 consists of 13 residues. Germline V gives CDR1 DFQATT, CDR2 SNEGSKA (reference sequence). V was pared by 6 bases and J by 2 bases, with 5 bases of the junction left unmatched.

This chain links TRBV7-9 with TRBJ2-1; D gene ambiguous. Looked up from germline, CDR1 is SEHNR and CDR2 is FQNEAQ (reference sequence). This CDR3 comprises 14 residues. Trimming took off 5 bases at V and 6 bases at J, with 14 bases between the two ends. The CDR3 loop reads CASSQGYRINEQFF. Here the CDR3 DNA reads TGTGCCAGCAGCCAAGGATATAGAATCAATGAGCAGTTCTTC.

The chain joins TRBV6-1 to TRBJ2-7; 11 bases fit TRBD2. This CDR3 is 14 amino acids long. Trimming cost V 7 bases and J 9 bases; bases outside gene matches: 11. Germline V gene lookup returns CDR1 MNHNS and CDR2 SASEGT. As DNA, the CDR3 is TGTGCCAGCAATTTAGCGGGAGGGAGGCCTTTGCAGTACTTC. Protein sequence: CASNLAGGRPLQYF.

This clonotype has only one observation. The chain joins TRBV28 to TRBJ2-1, with a weak D call TRBD1 (6 bases). In germline, CDR1 is MDHEN, CDR2 SYDVKM. V was pared by 6 bases and J by 4 bases, with 19 bases between. This CDR3 is built from 16 residues. This CDR3 is CASRGTGTQNYNEQFF. CDR3 bases: TGTGCCAGCAGGGGAACCGGGACACAAAATTACAATGAGCAGTTCTTC.